A single sample gave rise to the 26 T cell receptor beta chains below, sequenced in a study of Graves' ophthalmopathy and Graves' hyperthyroidism. Transcripts of RNA were the source for amplifying TCR beta CDR3 regions. HTBI primers were employed in first-round RT-PCR, then a second-round multiplex PCR followed. From the multiplex PCR reads, TCRdb called clonotypes with MiXCR, one entry per CDR3 protein. Among about 500,000 distinct CDR3 sequences listed, 39% were seen once. The sample comprised peripheral blood or thyroid tissue (not recorded which). All receptors derive from an adult man with Graves' hyperthyroidism.

This clonotype was counted at least ten times. The chain recombines TRBV20-1 with TRBJ1-2; a possible D gene is TRBD1 (5 bases). From germline, CDR1 is DFQATT and CDR2 SNEGSKA (reference sequence). With 0 bases removed from V and 4 bases from J, the gap between germline ends came to 21 bases. The CDR3 totals 17 residues. The CDR3 nucleotides are TGCAGTGCTAGAGATGACGGGGCGAGGGGCAGGTTCTATGGCTACACCTTC. Translated, it gives CSARDDGARGRFYGYTF.

This clonotype appeared many times. The CDR3 here is CASSLLLSGGYEQYF. Here the CDR3 DNA reads TGTGCCAGCAGCTTGCTGCTGTCAGGGGGCTACGAGCAGTACTTC. The chain is built from TRBV5-8 and TRBJ2-7; 7 bases align to TRBD1. Germline V gene lookup returns CDR1 SGHTS and CDR2 YDEGEE. This CDR3 comprises 15 residues. The junction had 7 bases not matched to a gene; V was cut back by 1 base and J by 3 bases.

The chain has TRBV10-3 and TRBJ2-5; 9 positions match TRBD2. Unmatched junction bases numbered 11, after V lost 4 bases and J lost 2 bases. This CDR3 comprises 17 residues. The V gene's germline CDR1 is ENHRY and CDR2 SYGVKD. For the CDR3, the DNA is TGTGCCATCAGTGGGGCGGGAGGGACGGCCTATCAAGAGACCCAGTACTTC. It specifies CAISGAGGTAYQETQYF.

With regard to this clonotype: A much larger clone differs by one base, so this may be a read error. The rearrangement uses TRBV12-3 or TRBV12-4 and TRBJ2-7; D is undetermined. There are 15 residues in the CDR3. The CDR3 reads CASGLRSGGTYEQYF. The CDR3 DNA sequence: TGTGCCAGCGGTTTAAGGTCAGGCGGAACCTACGAGCAGTACTTC.

This clonotype came up a few times. The rearrangement uses TRBV9 and TRBJ2-7, with 9 bases identical to TRBD2. Per germline, CDR1 SGDLS and CDR2 YYNGEE. Trimming took 3 bases from V and 3 from J; bases not matched to a gene: 10. This CDR3 is built from 16 residues. The CDR3 here is CASSALPAGGFYEQYF. The CDR3 nucleotides are TGTGCCAGCAGCGCCCTCCCAGCGGGGGGCTTCTACGAGCAGTACTTC.

In its sample, this clonotype was seen many times. The rearrangement links TRBV24-1 to TRBJ2-6; D gene unclear. With 4 bases removed from V and 0 bases from J, the gap between germline ends came to 9 bases. The germline V gene has CDR1 KGHDR and CDR2 SFDVKD. This CDR3 spans 16 amino acids. In nucleotides, the CDR3 is TGTGCCACCAGTGACCCTACAAGCTCTGGGGCCAACGTCCTGACTTTC. Protein: CATSDPTSSGANVLTF.

The chain is built from TRBV16 and TRBJ1-1; 7 bases match TRBD1. CDR3 length: 15 amino acids. V gave up 2 bases and J gave up 1 base; unmatched junction bases: 4. Per germline, CDR1 KGHSY and CDR2 FQNENV. The CDR3 loop is CASSQPWTGNTEAFF. In DNA form, the CDR3 reads TGTGCCAGCAGCCAACCCTGGACAGGGAACACTGAAGCTTTCTTT.

This clonotype was observed many times. This chain connects TRBV29-1 to TRBJ2-2; weak D call: TRBD2 (6 bases). V was cut by 7 bases and J by 4 bases, with 10 bases left in between. The CDR3 loop spans 12 amino acids. CDR1 is SQVTM, CDR2 ANQGSEA, per germline. The CDR3 loop reads CSALASTGELFF. Written as DNA, the CDR3 is TGCAGCGCCCTAGCGAGCACCGGGGAGCTGTTTTTT.

This clonotype was detected many times. The rearrangement joins TRBV20-1 to TRBJ1-5; D is perhaps TRBD1 (6 bases). The CDR3 contains 15 residues. Germline values: CDR1 DFQATT, CDR2 SNEGSKA (reference sequence). V lost 3 bases, J lost 0 bases, and 12 bases lay in between. The CDR3 spells CSASGDIHSNQPQHF. Here the CDR3 DNA reads TGCAGTGCTAGCGGGGACATACATAGCAATCAGCCCCAGCATTTT.

CDR3 coding DNA: TGTGCCAGCAGTGAAGGCGGGAGGCCCCTCAATGAGCAGTTCTTC. Protein product: CASSEGGRPLNEQFF. This rearrangement joins TRBV25-1 to TRBJ2-1, with 8 positions matching TRBD2. Germline V CDR1 and CDR2: MGHDK, SYGVNS. This CDR3 is built from 15 residues. Losses at the gene ends were 2 bases for V and 6 bases for J; bases not matched to a gene: 6.

The CDR3, as DNA: TGTGCCAGCAGCACCCGACTCGGGACGCTCGGTCAGGGTTCCTTCACAGATACGCAGTATTTT. Amino acids: CASSTRLGTLGQGSFTDTQYF. V is TRBV27 and J is TRBJ2-3, with D perhaps matching TRBD1 or TRBD2 (5 bases each). V lost 6 bases, J lost 2 bases, and 33 bases lay in between. There are 21 residues in the CDR3. CDR1 is MNHEY, CDR2 SMNVEV, per germline (reference sequence).

At least ten counts were recorded for this clonotype. The J gene is TRBJ1-1, the V gene TRBV20-1; D call uncertain. The CDR3 covers 13 residues. Germline-derived CDR1 and CDR2 are DFQATT and SNEGSKA (reference sequence). Trimming pared 1 base from V and 6 bases from J, leaving 12 bases between. CDR3: CSARARVRPEAFF. The CDR3 DNA reads as TGCAGTGCTAGAGCAAGGGTCAGGCCTGAAGCTTTCTTT.

The V call is TRBV7-3, the J call TRBJ2-3, with D possibly TRBD2 on 6 matching bases. V was trimmed by 2 bases and J by 2 bases, leaving 17 bases between them. In germline, CDR1 is SGHTA, CDR2 FQGTGA. The length of the CDR3 is 17 residues. The chain's CDR3 is CASSLDLLAEITDTQYF. CDR3 DNA sequence: TGTGCCAGCAGCTTAGATCTATTAGCGGAAATCACAGATACGCAGTATTTT. Supplemented by reference TRBV7-3 and TRBJ2-3, the full variable domain reads GAGVSQTPSNKVTEKGKYVELRCDPISGHTALYWYRQSLGQGPEFLIYFQGTGAADDSGLPNDRFFAVRPEGSVSTLKIQRTERGDSAVYLCASSLDLLAEITDTQYFGPGTRLTVL.

Regarding this clonotype: This may stem from a read error, because a much larger clone lies one nucleotide away. The rearrangement joins TRBV7-2 to TRBJ2-2, with D uncertain. Germline V gene lookup returns CDR1 SGHTA and CDR2 FQGNSA. This CDR3 spans 13 amino acids. Here the CDR3 DNA reads TGCGCCAGCAACCCCCTAGTCCCCGGGGAGCTGTTTTTT. As protein: CASNPLVPGELFF.

The rearrangement uses TRBV7-9 and TRBJ2-7; the D call may be TRBD1 or TRBD2 (6 bases each). Per the germline V gene, CDR1 is SEHNR and CDR2 is FQNEAQ (reference sequence). Between the trimmed V and J ends, which lost 6 bases and 4 bases, there was a span of 22 bases. The CDR3 is 16 amino acids. The CDR3 nucleotides read TGTGCCAGCAGTCCCAGGGGACTGTACTATTCATACGAGCAGTACTTC. This codes for CASSPRGLYYSYEQYF. Full variable domain (remainder filled in from reference TRBV7-9 and TRBJ2-7): DTGVSQNPRHKITKRGQNVTFRCDPISEHNRLYWYRQTLGQGPEFLTYFQNEAQLEKSRLLSDRFSAERPKGSFSTLEIQRTEQGDSAMYLCASSPRGLYYSYEQYFGPGTRLTVT.

This clonotype has at least ten counts. Germline is not matched at one junction end, which may reflect a read error. V usage is TRBV7-8 and J usage is TRBJ2-5; 11 bases agree with TRBD2. This CDR3 is 15 amino acids long. Germline CDR1 and CDR2: SGHVS and FQNEAQ. The CDR3 here is CASNLAGGLSETQYF. In DNA form, the CDR3 reads TGTGCCAGCAACTTAGCGGGGGGGCTCAGTGAGACCCAGTACTTC.

This clonotype occurred once. The V gene is TRBV24-1, the J gene TRBJ2-1; 7 positions match TRBD1. Germline V gene sequence: CDR1 KGHDR, CDR2 SFDVKD. This CDR3 has 17 residues. With 3 bases clipped from V and 2 bases from J, the junction kept 9 bases outside the gene matches. CDR3 region: CATSDPTRQGAYNEQFF. Here the CDR3 DNA reads TGTGCCACCAGTGATCCCACCCGACAGGGCGCCTACAATGAGCAGTTCTTC.

This clonotype was recorded many times. CDR3 sequence reads: CASRVLNEKLFF. CDR3 nucleotides: TGTGCCAGCCGGGTCCTTAATGAAAAACTGTTTTTT. This rearrangement joins TRBV2 to TRBJ1-4; D not certain. Per the germline V gene, CDR1 is SNHLY and CDR2 is FYNNEI. Trimming took off 8 bases at V and 4 bases at J, with 8 bases between the two ends. There are 12 residues in the CDR3.

This clonotype was detected many times. This sequence joins TRBV6-5 and TRBJ2-5; 9 nucleotides agree with TRBD1. The CDR3 sequence is 22 residues long. The V segment lost 2 bases and the J segment 0 bases; nucleotides outside the gene matches: 22. Germline assignment: CDR1 MNHEY and CDR2 SVGAGI. The CDR3 bases are TGTGCCAGCAGTTACGGTTATTCACCGGGACAGGGTCTTGACGGTTACCAAGAGACCCAGTACTTC. Translated: CASSYGYSPGQGLDGYQETQYF.

This clonotype was detected only a few times. The chain is built from TRBV12-5 and TRBJ2-2, with D unclear. CDR1 is LGHNT and CDR2 is FRNRAP in the germline V gene. The CDR3 runs to 13 residues. V was trimmed by 6 bases and J by 2 bases, leaving 7 bases between them. CDR3 in DNA: TGTGCTAGTGGCCCTACAAACACCGGGGAGCTGTTTTTT. As protein: CASGPTNTGELFF.

This clonotype was recorded once. Here the CDR3 reads CASSLVADRTNEKLFF. CDR3 DNA: TGTGCCAGCAGCTTAGTTGCGGACAGAACTAATGAAAAACTGTTTTTT. The chain recombines TRBV7-9 with TRBJ1-4; maybe TRBD1 (6 bases). This CDR3 is built from 16 residues. From germline, CDR1 is SEHNR and CDR2 FQNEAQ (reference sequence). Deletions cut 1 base from V and 1 base from J, with 10 bases between.

The rearrangement uses TRBV27 and TRBJ1-2; D not resolved. The CDR3 runs 13 residues. Trimming shortened V by 8 bases and J by 5 bases, and 15 bases separated the two germline ends. Germline CDR1 MNHEY, CDR2 SMNVEV (reference sequence). The CDR3 spells CASSRYSYYGYTF. DNA of the CDR3: TGTGCCAGCTCCCGCTACAGCTATTATGGCTACACCTTC.

About this clonotype: One end of the junction is discordant with germline, which a read error may explain. The rearrangement joins TRBV29-1 to TRBJ2-6; 10 bases align to TRBD1. The CDR3 sequence is 14 residues long. CDR1 SQVTM and CDR2 ANQGSEA come from the germline V gene. As DNA, the CDR3 is TGCAGCGTTGAAGAAGGGACAGGGGACAACGTCCTGACTTTC. Protein: CSVEEGTGDNVLTF.

With regard to this clonotype: Being one base from a much bigger clone, this may be a read error. The DNA of the CDR3 is TGTGCCAGCATGGCCCGGAATGAGCCTGAAGCTTTCTTT. Encoded protein: CASMARNEPEAFF. The gene calls are TRBV10-3 and TRBJ1-1; D ambiguous. The V gene lost 10 bases and the J gene lost 6 bases, with 18 bases spanning the gap. The germline V gene has CDR1 ENHRY and CDR2 SYGVKD. This CDR3 has 13 residues.

This clonotype has a count of ten or more. The gene calls are TRBV7-9 and TRBJ1-1, with TRBD1 matching 8 bases. Germline V lookup: CDR1 SEHNR, CDR2 FQNEAQ (reference sequence). The CDR3 consists of 20 residues. The V and J ends lost 5 bases and 0 bases, in that order; junction bases with no gene match: 20. CDR3 DNA: TGTGCCAGCAGCGCGGACAGGGTATCAGGTGGTGTGGTGATGAACACTGAAGCTTTCTTT. Amino acid sequence: CASSADRVSGGVVMNTEAFF.

This clonotype was detected many times. This chain uses TRBV6-5 with TRBJ1-1, with 7 bases matching TRBD1. The V segment lost 0 bases and the J segment 5 bases; nucleotides outside the gene matches: 6. The CDR3 spans 15 residues. Germline CDR1 reads MNHEY; CDR2 reads SVGAGI. CDR3 sequence: CASSYSRQGWTEAFF. The DNA for the CDR3 is TGTGCCAGCAGTTACTCCCGACAGGGCTGGACTGAAGCTTTCTTT.